What follows is one T cell receptor beta chain and its context. The sample originates from a study of cytomegalovirus exposure and HLA in healthy donors. This CDR3 spans 15 amino acids. From germline, CDR1 is LNHDA and CDR2 SQIVND (reference sequence). The V gene lost 4 bases and the J gene lost 5 bases, with 17 bases spanning the gap. Use of 60 Vbeta and 13 Jbeta primers characterized the PCR. Profiled with immunoSEQ multiplex PCR; TCRdb holds only in-frame clones, not every one. The repertoire holds over 110,000 clones, with around 80% as singletons. This receptor was obtained from a female donor in good health and CMV-seronegative. The chain is built from TRBV19 and TRBJ2-5; D is possibly TRBD2 (5 bases). The material sequenced was PBMCs. The CDR3 nucleotides read TGTGCCAGTAGTAGGGGAATTGGGAGTGTTGAGACCCAGTACTTC. This gives the protein CASSRGIGSVETQYF.